The 22 T cell receptor beta chains below come from one sample, sequenced in a study of PD-L1 blockade in urothelial cancer (dated by TCRdb to about 2017). What this sample's time point label stands for: pretreatment peripheral blood. Libraries were prepared through the immunoSEQ multiplex PCR assay. TCRdb carries this immuneACCESS record with in-frame sequences only. Its versions omit some clonotypes, under half of them owing to an unresolved V gene in the studies checked, with the rest unexplained. For this sample there are roughly 63,000 clones; about four fifths appear just once. The top ten hold more than 5% of the sample. Sequencing used PBMCs, obtained around atezolizumab (anti-PD-L1) treatment. Receptors originate from a man aged 70-80 years with urothelial cancer.

At least ten counts were recorded for this clone. The chain has TRBV15 and TRBJ1-2; no clear D gene. CDR1 is LNHNV and CDR2 is YYDKDF in the germline V gene (reference sequence). Trimming pared 0 bases from V and 4 bases from J, leaving 12 bases between. CDR3 length: 15 residues. CDR3 residues: CATSRDGIGSYGYTF. The CDR3 nucleotides are TGTGCCACCAGCAGAGATGGTATAGGGAGCTATGGCTACACCTTC. Filled out from reference TRBV15 and TRBJ1-2, the complete variable domain reads DAMVIQNPRYQVTQFGKPVTLSCSQTLNHNVMYWYQQKSSQAPKLLFHYYDKDFNNEADTPDNFQSRRPNTSFCFLDIRSPGLGDTAMYLCATSRDGIGSYGYTFGSGTRLTVV.

The chain links TRBV6-1 to TRBJ2-3; 9 bases are shared with TRBD1. The CDR3 covers 14 residues. The J segment lost 6 bases and the V segment lost 6 bases, leaving 7 bases of the junction unmatched. Looked up from germline, CDR1 is MNHNS and CDR2 is SASEGT. CDR3 amino acids: CASSAGTGRDTQYF. The CDR3 DNA is TGTGCCAGCAGCGCCGGGACAGGGAGGGATACGCAGTATTTT.

CDR3 in amino acids: CASRRDRQETQYF. CDR3 nucleotide sequence: TGTGCCAGCAGGAGGGACAGACAAGAGACCCAGTACTTC. V and J are TRBV6-1 and TRBJ2-5, with 7 nucleotides matching TRBD1. The V gene end was trimmed by 6 bases and the J gene end by 2 bases; junction bases not matched to a gene: 3. The CDR3 contains 13 residues. Germline V lookup: CDR1 MNHNS, CDR2 SASEGT.

This chain joins TRBV6-5 and TRBJ2-2; D call uncertain. The V end was cut by 6 bases, the J end by 7 bases, with 9 bases between. Germline V gene sequence: CDR1 MNHEY, CDR2 SVGAGI. This CDR3 is built from 12 residues. CDR3 nucleotide sequence: TGTGCCAGCAGACCCCCCGGCGGGGAGCTGTTTTTT. Encoded protein: CASRPPGGELFF.

This chain links TRBV27 with TRBJ2-7; 7 bases match TRBD2. The CDR3 totals 15 residues. V shed 2 bases and J 4 bases; nucleotides not matched to a gene: 8. In germline, CDR1 is MNHEY, CDR2 SMNVEV (reference sequence). CDR3: CASSLGGGKSYEQYF. The CDR3 region has the DNA TGTGCCAGCAGTTTAGGGGGGGGGAAGTCGTACGAGCAGTACTTC.

The chain employs TRBV19 and TRBJ2-4; 7 bases are shared with TRBD1. The CDR3 is 16 residues long. With 2 bases clipped from V and 3 bases from J, the junction kept 7 bases outside the gene matches. Germline assignment: CDR1 LNHDA and CDR2 SQIVND (reference sequence). CDR3 coding DNA: TGTGCCAGTAGTATAAGGGGTGGGGACAGCAAAAACATTCAGTACTTC. It codes for CASSIRGGDSKNIQYF.

The chain has TRBV5-1 and TRBJ2-1, with TRBD1 matching 7 bases. This CDR3 contains 15 residues. J was trimmed by 5 bases and V by 5 bases; bases with no gene match: 10. CDR1 SGHRS and CDR2 YFSETQ come from the germline V gene. The CDR3 loop is CASSLTGPDNNEQFF. The CDR3 nucleotides are TGCGCCAGCAGTTTGACAGGGCCGGATAACAATGAGCAGTTCTTC.

The rearrangement links TRBV5-8 to TRBJ2-1; TRBD1 aligns across 8 bases. The CDR3 totals 17 residues. V lost 4 bases, J lost 2 bases, and 11 bases stayed unmatched. From germline, CDR1 is SGHTS and CDR2 YDEGEE. In DNA form, the CDR3 reads TGTGCCAGCAGCGCCTCTAGGGGGACAGGTACCTACAATGAGCAGTTCTTC. This gives the protein CASSASRGTGTYNEQFF. The entire variable domain, with the rest obtained from reference TRBV5-8 and TRBJ2-1, is as follows: EAGVTQSPTHLIKTRGQQATLRCSPISGHTSVYWYQQALGLGLQFLLWYDEGEERNRGNFPPRFSGRQFPNYSSELNVNALELEDSALYLCASSASRGTGTYNEQFFGPGTRLTVL.

This chain connects TRBV5-6 to TRBJ2-4; a weak D match, TRBD2 (5 bases). The V end was cut by 6 bases, the J end by 3 bases, with 19 bases between. This CDR3 has 16 amino acids. The germline V gene encodes CDR1 SGHDT and CDR2 YYEEEE. The CDR3 loop is CASTFDLGRDKNIQYF. CDR3 sequence (DNA): TGTGCCAGCACCTTCGACCTCGGACGGGACAAAAACATTCAGTACTTC.

This clone occurred a few times. The V gene is TRBV13, the J gene TRBJ1-2, with a tentative D call TRBD1 (6 bases). Trimming cost V 5 bases and J 3 bases, with 13 bases left between them. The CDR3 runs 14 residues. Germline-derived CDR1 and CDR2 are PRHDT and FYEKMQ (reference sequence). The CDR3 spells CASSPGQSYYGYTF. In nucleotides, the CDR3 is TGTGCCAGCAGCCCTGGACAGTCTTACTATGGCTACACCTTC.

The chain joins TRBV5-6 to TRBJ2-1, with 14 bases aligning to TRBD2. Per the germline V gene, CDR1 is SGHDT and CDR2 is YYEEEE. With 3 bases clipped from V and 9 bases from J, the junction kept 5 bases outside the gene matches. The CDR3 totals 15 residues. CDR3 bases: TGTGCCAGCAGCTCACGACTAGCGGGAGGGGGTGAGCAGTTCTTC. Translating it yields CASSSRLAGGGEQFF. The variable domain in full, with the rest retrieved from reference TRBV5-6 and TRBJ2-1, is DAGVTQSPTHLIKTRGQQVTLRCSPKSGHDTVSWYQQALGQGPQFIFQYYEEEERQRGNFPDRFSGHQFPNYSSELNVNALLLGDSALYLCASSSRLAGGGEQFFGPGTRLTVL.

This chain links TRBV18 with TRBJ2-7; no reliable D call. V was shortened by 2 bases and J by 0 bases, with 8 bases between the two germline ends. The CDR3 spans 14 residues. Germline CDR1 is KGHSH and CDR2 is LQKENI. CDR3 amino acids: CASSPETGSYEQYF. The CDR3, as DNA: TGTGCCAGCTCACCAGAGACTGGCTCCTACGAGCAGTACTTC.

The chain uses TRBV12-1 and TRBJ2-7; TRBD1, as called in the table, went unchecked against the DNA. TRBV12-1 is a recognized pseudogene. The CDR3 sequence is 16 residues long. The CDR3 nucleotides are TGTGCCAGCAGCTTTGCTATTGACAGGGTTCTGTATGAGCAGTACTTC. It specifies CASSFAIDRVLYEQYF.

This chain links TRBV5-1 with TRBJ2-7, with 7 bases identical to TRBD2. The V and J ends lost 5 bases and 2 bases, in that order; junction bases with no gene match: 4. The CDR3 is made up of 13 amino acids. Germline lookup yields CDR1 SGHRS and CDR2 YFSETQ. This chain's CDR3 is CASSRGETYEQYF. The CDR3 DNA is TGCGCCAGCAGTCGGGGGGAAACCTACGAGCAGTACTTC.

V usage is TRBV6-1 and J usage is TRBJ2-5; 8 bases fit TRBD2. In germline, CDR1 is MNHNS, CDR2 SASEGT. V was pared by 5 bases and J by 3 bases, with 8 bases of the junction left unmatched. The CDR3 runs to 15 residues. CDR3 in DNA: TGTGCCAGCAGTCGCAATCCGGGGGGGGAAGAGACCCAGTACTTC. It specifies CASSRNPGGEETQYF.

This clone has a handful of counts. This chain connects TRBV11-1 to TRBJ2-7; 9 nucleotides line up with TRBD2. V trimming: 5 bases; J trimming: 7 bases; junction bases outside the gene matches: 9. Germline V CDR1 and CDR2: SGHAT, FQDESV (reference sequence). This CDR3 contains 14 residues. CDR3 loop: CASSPGTSNGEQYF. The CDR3 DNA is TGTGCCAGCAGCCCAGGGACTAGCAATGGGGAGCAGTACTTC.

The rearrangement links TRBV7-9 to TRBJ2-4, with TRBD1 matching 9 bases. CDR1 is SEHNR and CDR2 is FQNEAQ in the germline V gene (reference sequence). The CDR3 contains 16 residues. V lost 3 bases to trimming and J lost 8 bases; unmatched junction nucleotides: 11. CDR3 region: CASSLIRGQGLDIQYF. DNA for the CDR3: TGTGCCAGCAGCTTGATCAGGGGACAGGGCTTGGACATTCAGTACTTC.

The rearrangement links TRBV27 to TRBJ1-3; 9 bases match TRBD1. This CDR3 spans 18 amino acids. Germline trimming cut 4 bases from V and 2 bases from J; bases unmatched to any gene: 12. From germline, CDR1 is MNHEY and CDR2 SMNVEV (reference sequence). The CDR3 spells CASSSLRTGDNTGNTIYF. CDR3 in DNA: TGTGCCAGCAGTTCACTCCGGACAGGGGATAACACTGGAAACACCATATATTTT.

This clone was seen only once. The chain employs TRBV19 and TRBJ1-1, with 8 bases fitting TRBD1. Germline loops: CDR1 LNHDA, CDR2 SQIVND (reference sequence). Losses at the gene ends were 4 bases for V and 3 bases for J; bases not matched to a gene: 4. The CDR3 extends over 14 amino acids. The CDR3 coding sequence is TGTGCCAGTAGTAGTTCGGACAGGGACACTGAAGCTTTCTTT. Amino acids: CASSSSDRDTEAFF.

The chain combines TRBV27 with TRBJ1-2, with 8 bases fitting TRBD1. Looked up from germline, CDR1 is MNHEY and CDR2 is SMNVEV (reference sequence). The CDR3 covers 15 residues. Unmatched junction bases numbered 8, after V lost 5 bases and J lost 3 bases. CDR3 region: CASSLHTTGDYGYTF. DNA of the CDR3: TGTGCCAGCAGTCTACATACGACAGGGGACTATGGCTACACCTTC.

In its sample, this clone ranks as medium-sized. This chain connects TRBV12-5 to TRBJ1-4; TRBD1 agrees at 8 bases. Germline V lookup: CDR1 LGHNT, CDR2 FRNRAP. The CDR3 length is 15 residues. J was trimmed by 0 bases and V by 6 bases; bases with no gene match: 3. CDR3 protein: CASGTGDSTNEKLFF. In DNA form, the CDR3 reads TGTGCTAGTGGGACAGGGGATTCAACTAATGAAAAACTGTTTTTT. The entire variable domain, with the rest obtained from reference TRBV12-5 and TRBJ1-4, is as follows: DARVTQTPRHKVTEMGQEVTMRCQPILGHNTVFWYRQTMMQGLELLAYFRNRAPLDDSGMPKDRFSAEMPDATLATLKIQPSEPRDSAVYFCASGTGDSTNEKLFFGSGTQLSVL.

This clone was seen a few times. The rearrangement links TRBV4-3 to TRBJ2-1; D may be TRBD2 (5 bases). V lost 4 bases, J lost 7 bases, and 23 bases lay in between. Germline V lookup: CDR1 LGHNA, CDR2 YSLEER. This CDR3 is built from 17 residues. CDR3 coding DNA: TGCGCCAGCAGCCCAGCTTGGGAGTCTATGGGCTTAAATGAGCAGTTCTTC. Its protein is CASSPAWESMGLNEQFF.